Reported below is one T cell receptor beta chain. V trimming: 4 bases; J trimming: 1 base; junction bases outside the gene matches: 3. The CDR3 contains 15 residues. Germline lookup yields CDR1 KGHSH and CDR2 LQKENI. The data were produced by immunoSEQ multiplex PCR, yet TCRdb's version contains in-frame clones alone and is incomplete. Of about 440,000 clones listed, approximately 90% are singletons. These data originate in a study of blood T cell repertoires in COVID-19. Input material: peripheral blood. This chain links TRBV18 with TRBJ1-5; TRBD1 agrees at 8 bases. This clonotype originated in a woman in her thirties with acute or convalescent COVID-19. CDR3 protein: CASSLQGASNQPQHF. CDR3 nucleotides: TGTGCCAGCTCACTTCAGGGGGCGAGCAATCAGCCCCAGCATTTT.